This note documents a single TCR beta chain sequence. From germline, CDR1 is SGHAT and CDR2 FQNNGV. The V and J ends lost 5 bases and 7 bases, in that order; junction bases with no gene match: 12. The CDR3 is made up of 17 amino acids. This sample was included in a study of T cell responses to AZD1222 COVID-19 vaccine. Repertoires were generated with immunoSEQ multiplex PCR, while TCRdb's copy carries only in-frame clones and drops some. The repertoire includes about 110,000 clones, approximately 90% of them detected once, and over 15% sits in the top ten. The chain uses TRBV11-2 and TRBJ2-1, with 12 bases lining up with TRBD2. The specimen comprised peripheral blood, sampled on day 0 of AZD1222 vaccination. This sequence originates from an adult in good health. DNA for the CDR3: TGTGCCAGCAGCGGGGGGGCTCTAGCGGGAGGGATAAATGAGCAGTTCTTC. Its translation is CASSGGALAGGINEQFF.